This TCR beta chain was documented in a study of CD8+CD57+ T cells in acquired aplastic anemia. For the study at large: Each DNA sample taken from sorted CD4+ and CD8+ cells came to about 3.4 ug on average. Study observations and caveats: Common to patients and controls were twenty-nine CD8+ CDR3 sequences. For CD8+ Simpson's diversity, patients and controls showed no significant difference.

CDR3 and TCR beta VDJ profiling relied on a genomic DNA template. MiXCR, run by TCRdb on the reads, gives a single entry per CDR3 protein. The table records a few hundred thousand distinct CDR3 sequences, over 25% of them present only once. In this sample, this clonotype turned up many times. What it binds is unknown. Patients chosen for sequencing had shown CD8+CD57+ cell expansion by flow cytometry. Patients uniformly had severe acquired aplastic anemia. Germline V CDR1 and CDR2: SNHLY, FYNNEI. CDR3 size: 15 residues. The junction had 3 bases not matched to a gene; V was cut back by 6 bases and J by 1 base.

V and J are TRBV2 and TRBJ2-6; 7 nucleotides agree with TRBD2. Sequencing was carried out using sorted CD4+, CD8+, or CD8+CD57+ T cells (not recorded which) from PBMCs. This TCR was sampled from a human donor with aplastic anemia. DNA of the CDR3: TGTGCCAGCAGCTTACTAGCGTCTGGGGCCAACGTCCTGACTTTC. The encoded protein is CASSLLASGANVLTF.